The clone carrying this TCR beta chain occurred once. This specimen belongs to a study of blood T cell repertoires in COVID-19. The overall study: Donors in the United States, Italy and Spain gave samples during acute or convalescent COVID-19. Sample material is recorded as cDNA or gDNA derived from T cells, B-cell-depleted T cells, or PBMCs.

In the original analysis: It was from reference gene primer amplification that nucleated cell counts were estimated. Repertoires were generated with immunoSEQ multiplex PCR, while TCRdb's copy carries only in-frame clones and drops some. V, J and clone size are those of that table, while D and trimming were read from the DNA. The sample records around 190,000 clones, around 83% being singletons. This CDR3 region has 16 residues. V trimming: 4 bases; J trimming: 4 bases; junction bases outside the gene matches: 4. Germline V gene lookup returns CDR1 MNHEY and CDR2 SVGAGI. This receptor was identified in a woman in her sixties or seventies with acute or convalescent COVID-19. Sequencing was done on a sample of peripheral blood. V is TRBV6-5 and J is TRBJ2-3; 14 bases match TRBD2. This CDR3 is CASSFRTSGRPDTQYF. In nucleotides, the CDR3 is TGTGCCAGCAGTTTCAGGACTAGCGGGAGGCCAGATACGCAGTATTTT.